Listed below are T cell receptor beta chains from one sample, sequenced in a study of tumor-infiltrating lymphocytes in primary liver carcinoma. TCRdb independently ran MiXCR on the multiplex PCR reads; one entry per CDR3 protein. The sample has some 190,000 distinct CDR3 sequences; about 60% are singletons. The specimen was peripheral blood. The receptors derive from a man aged 35 to 55 with primary liver carcinoma and hepatitis B virus infection. CDR3s include the opening cysteine and the closing phenylalanine or tryptophan. Fields, in order: D gene, J gene, clone size, V gene, CDR3 length, CDR3 protein, CDR3 DNA. The D gene is left open where the match is weak. Some rows have no size entry. The others give once, few or many, or a class for an expanded clone.

-,TRBJ2-1,-,TRBV5-6,15,CASSLGTGSFSWQFF,TGTGCCAGCAGCTTGGGAACCGGGTCCTTCTCCTGGCAGTTCTTC
TRBD1,TRBJ1-1,many,TRBV11-2,16,CASSLGRTGRDTEAFF,TGTGCCAGCAGCTTAGGTCGGACAGGGAGGGACACTGAAGCTTTCTTT
TRBD1,TRBJ2-1,once,TRBV11-2,17,CASSQAPEQGPNNEQFF,TGTGCCAGCAGCCAAGCTCCGGAACAGGGGCCGAACAATGAGCAGTTCTTC
TRBD2,TRBJ2-3,once,TRBV6-5,18,CASSYSGTSVRRTDTQYF,TGTGCCAGCAGTTACTCCGGGACTAGCGTGAGAAGGACAGATACGCAGTATTTT
-,TRBJ2-3,few,TRBV12-3/TRBV12-4,15,CASSLGGRESDTQYF,TGTGCCAGCAGTTTAGGCGGCAGGGAGTCAGATACGCAGTATTTT
TRBD1,TRBJ1-1,-,TRBV11-2,17,CASSLKDRARGDTEAFF,TGTGCCAGCAGCTTAAAGGACAGGGCTCGCGGGGACACTGAAGCTTTCTTT
-,TRBJ1-1,-,TRBV29-1,12,CTVDRQNTKAFF,TGCACTGTTGATCGGCAGAACACTAAAGCTTTCTTT
-,TRBJ2-1,-,TRBV6-5,13,CASSNGDRNEQFF,TGTGCCAGCAGTAACGGCGATAGAAATGAGCAGTTCTTC
-,TRBJ1-2,-,TRBV12-3/TRBV12-4,15,CASSLFLGEVGGYTF,TGTGCCAGCAGTTTATTTCTTGGGGAGGTAGGAGGCTACACCTTC
-,TRBJ1-1,-,TRBV29-1,13,CSVEIGGDTEAFF,TGCAGCGTTGAAATCGGCGGGGACACTGAAGCTTTCTTT
TRBD2,TRBJ2-1,many,TRBV29-1,14,CSVHTSLAGGEQFF,TGCAGCGTTCACACCTCTCTAGCGGGAGGGGAGCAGTTCTTC
TRBD2,TRBJ2-7,many,TRBV11-2,15,CASSLIAGGFNEQYF,TGTGCCAGCAGTCTCATAGCGGGAGGGTTCAACGAGCAGTACTTC
-,TRBJ2-1,many,TRBV29-1,12,CSVGASDHEQFF,TGCAGCGTTGGGGCTAGCGACCATGAGCAGTTCTTC
-,TRBJ2-7,-,TRBV11-1,12,CASSYPDNEQYF,TGTGCCAGCAGTTACCCTGACAATGAGCAGTACTTC
TRBD1,TRBJ2-1,many,TRBV29-1,13,CSVGTDRGNEQFF,TGCAGCGTTGGTACGGACAGGGGGAATGAGCAGTTCTTC
-,TRBJ2-1,-,TRBV6-6,17,CASCYPTEAGAGNEQFF,TGTGCCAGCTGTTACCCGACCGAGGCGGGGGCGGGCAATGAGCAGTTCTTC
TRBD2,TRBJ2-5,-,TRBV7-9,18,CASSSPGLAGVWHETQYF,TGTGCCAGCAGCTCGCCGGGACTAGCGGGAGTTTGGCATGAGACCCAGTACTTC
-,TRBJ2-5,few,TRBV12-3/TRBV12-4,16,CASSYPGTPKGETQYF,TGTGCCAGCAGTTATCCCGGGACCCCGAAGGGAGAGACCCAGTACTTC
-,TRBJ2-5,-,TRBV7-8,14,CASSLAAYQETQYF,TGTGCCAGTAGCTTAGCAGCGTACCAAGAGACCCAGTACTTC
TRBD1,TRBJ2-6,-,TRBV6-5,16,CTSSLLQGAGANVLTF,TGTACCAGCAGCCTATTACAGGGGGCTGGGGCCAACGTCCTGACTTTC
-,TRBJ2-5,-,TRBV24-1,15,CATSDSGRGKETRYF,TGTGCCACCAGTGATTCTGGCCGAGGAAAAGAGACCCGGTACTTC
-,TRBJ2-1,-,TRBV30,11,CAWNGYNEQFF,TGTGCCTGGAACGGGTACAATGAGCAGTTCTTC
-,TRBJ2-7,-,TRBV4-1,17,CASSQRQGLVGGYEQYF,TGCGCCAGCAGCCAACGACAGGGACTAGTGGGAGGCTACGAGCAGTACTTC
TRBD2,TRBJ2-1,-,TRBV12-3/TRBV12-4,18,CASRSGTSGSFSYNEHFF,TGTGCCAGCAGATCCGGGACTAGCGGGAGTTTCTCCTACAATGAGCATTTCTTC
-,TRBJ2-6,-,TRBV5-4,15,CASSLTGPGANVLTF,TGTGCCAGCAGCTTGACGGGACCCGGGGCCAACGTCCTGACTTTC
-,TRBJ1-5,-,TRBV28,17,CASSTGTATYSNQPQHF,TGTGCCAGCAGCACCGGGACGGCGACCTATAGCAATCAGCCCCAGCATTTT
TRBD2,TRBJ2-1,-,TRBV5-1,20,CASSRQPTSGIRGSYSEQFF,TGCGCCAGCAGCCGCCAACCGACTAGCGGGATAAGGGGCTCCTACAGTGAGCAGTTCTTC